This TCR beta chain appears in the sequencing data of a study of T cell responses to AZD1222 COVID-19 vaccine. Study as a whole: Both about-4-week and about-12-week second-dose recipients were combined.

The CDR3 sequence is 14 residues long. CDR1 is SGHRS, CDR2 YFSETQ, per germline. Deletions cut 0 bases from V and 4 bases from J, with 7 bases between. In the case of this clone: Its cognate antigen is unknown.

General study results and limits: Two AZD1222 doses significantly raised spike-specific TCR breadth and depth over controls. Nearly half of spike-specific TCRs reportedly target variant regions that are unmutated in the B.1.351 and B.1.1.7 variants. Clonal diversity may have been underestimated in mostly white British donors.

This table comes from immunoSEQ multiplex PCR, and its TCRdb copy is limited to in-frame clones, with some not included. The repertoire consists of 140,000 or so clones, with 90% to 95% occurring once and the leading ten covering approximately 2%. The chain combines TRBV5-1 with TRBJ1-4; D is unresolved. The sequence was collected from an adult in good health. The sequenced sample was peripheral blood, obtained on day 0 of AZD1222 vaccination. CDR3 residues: CASSLGGDNEKLFF. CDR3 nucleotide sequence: TGCGCCAGCAGCTTGGGCGGGGATAATGAAAAACTGTTTTTT.